The rows below give T cell receptor beta chains drawn from one sample of a study of identical twins. TCRdb fed the 5' RACE reads into MiXCR, producing one record per CDR3 protein. The sample consists of 1.5 million to 2 million distinct CDR3 sequences, roughly 35% of them appearing once. The specimen was cord blood. The receptors were gathered from a newborn girl in good health. Each CDR3 is given with its conserved first and last residue. Fields, in order: J gene, CDR3 length, D gene, clone size, V gene, CDR3 DNA, CDR3 protein. D genes are given only for firm matches. A clone size is listed for some rows: how often the clone was seen (once, few, many), or a class if it is expanded.

TRBJ2-7	14	.	.	TRBV7-9	TGTGCCAGCAGCTTGACAGTACCCTACTACGAGCAGTACTTC	CASSLTVPYYEQYF
TRBJ1-2	18	.	.	TRBV3-1	TGTGCCAGCAGCCCTCAACGGGACGGACTCTTTAGGAACTATGGCTACACCTTC	CASSPQRDGLFRNYGYTF
TRBJ1-5	15	.	.	TRBV6-1	TGTGCCAGCAGTGACGGCAGATCCACTCATCAGCCCCAGCATTTT	CASSDGRSTHQPQHF
TRBJ2-2	18	TRBD2	few	TRBV10-1	TGCGCCAGCAGCGGTCCCGGGACTAGCGGGGTGATCACCGGGGAGCTGTTTTTT	CASSGPGTSGVITGELFF
TRBJ2-3	16	.	few	TRBV12-3/TRBV12-4	TGTGCCAGCAGTTGGGGGGGGCAAATTAATACAGATACGCAGTATTTT	CASSWGGQINTDTQYF
TRBJ2-5	15	.	.	TRBV6-5	TGTGCCAGCAGTTCGCCATCGGAAGGCCAAGAGACCCAGTACTTC	CASSSPSEGQETQYF
TRBJ1-5	16	.	.	TRBV20-1	TGCAGTGCTAGAGAGGTTAGGGGGGCCGACAATCAGCCCCAGCATTTT	CSAREVRGADNQPQHF
TRBJ2-3	15	.	many	TRBV27	TGTGCCAGCAGTTTAGTTGGCACCTTAAAAGATACGCAGTATTTT	CASSLVGTLKDTQYF
TRBJ2-2	15	.	.	TRBV19	TGTGCCAGTAGTATGCCCCGGGGTAGGACCGGGGAGCTGTTTTTT	CASSMPRGRTGELFF
TRBJ2-7	13	.	.	TRBV13	TGTGCCAGCAGCTTTGGCAGGGCCATCGAGCAGTACTTC	CASSFGRAIEQYF
TRBJ1-6	15	.	.	TRBV2	TGTGCCAGCAGTCCCCTTATCGGGGGACCTTCACCCCTCCACTTT	CASSPLIGGPSPLHF
TRBJ2-1	16	.	few	TRBV20-1	TGCAGTGCCCCACCGAGGACAGGAGGGTCCTACAATGAGCAGTTCTTC	CSAPPRTGGSYNEQFF
TRBJ2-7	16	TRBD2	.	TRBV3-1	TGTGCCAGCAGTCCGCCTAGCGGGAGGGCCTACAATGAGCAGTACTTC	CASSPPSGRAYNEQYF
TRBJ1-2	12	.	few	TRBV29-1	TGCAGCGTTGAATCTGCGAGAAGTGGCTACACCTTC	CSVESARSGYTF
TRBJ1-6	16	.	few	TRBV6-1	TGTGCCAGCAGTGAATTCGGAACGACAGGCAATTCACCCCTCCACTTT	CASSEFGTTGNSPLHF
TRBJ1-2	15	.	few	TRBV6-6	TGTGCCAGCAGTTACTCCGACAGCGGGAGTCGTGGCTACACCTTC	CASSYSDSGSRGYTF
TRBJ2-3	15	.	few	TRBV20-1	TGCAGTGCTAGTATTTACGGGGACGGCACAGATACGCAGTATTTT	CSASIYGDGTDTQYF
TRBJ2-7	14	.	few	TRBV11-3	TGTGCCAGCAGCTCCACCGGACAAACCTACGAGCAGTACTTC	CASSSTGQTYEQYF
TRBJ1-4	10	.	few	TRBV25-1	TGTGCCAGCAGGGGCCTAAAACTGTTTTTT	CASRGLKLFF
TRBJ2-5	17	TRBD2	.	TRBV5-1	TGCGCCAGCAGCCCCCCAGGACTAGCGGAACTGAAAGAGACCCAGTACTTC	CASSPPGLAELKETQYF
TRBJ1-5	17	.	.	TRBV6-1	TGTGCCAGCACCAGGGGAGAGGGTGTTGGGGGCAATCAGCCCCAGCATTTT	CASTRGEGVGGNQPQHF
TRBJ2-1	11	TRBD1	few	TRBV3-1	TGTGCCAGCACTCAGGGACAGTTACTGTTCTTC	CASTQGQLLFF
TRBJ2-1	18	.	.	TRBV5-1	TGCGCCAGCAGCTTAAGGGCCCGGACAGTTCTGAGGAACAATGAGCAGTTCTTC	CASSLRARTVLRNNEQFF
TRBJ1-1	14	TRBD1	few	TRBV18	TGTGCCAGCTCACCGGGACAGGGGACGATTGAAGCTTTCTTT	CASSPGQGTIEAFF
TRBJ1-1	15	TRBD1	few	TRBV6-1	TGTGCCAGCAGTGAAGTTCGCACAGGGGACACTGAAGCTTTCTTT	CASSEVRTGDTEAFF
TRBJ2-1	14	TRBD2	.	TRBV28	TGTGCCAGCCATACTAGCGGGAGGATGGGTGAGCAGTTCTTC	CASHTSGRMGEQFF
TRBJ2-3	12	TRBD2	.	TRBV27	TGTGCCAGCAGTTTATCGGGAGGGCCCTGGTATTTT	CASSLSGGPWYF
TRBJ1-2	13	TRBD1	.	TRBV20-1	TGCAGTGCTAGTCTACAGGGGGGCTATGGCTACACCTTC	CSASLQGGYGYTF
TRBJ1-1	13	TRBD1	.	TRBV20-1	TGCAGTGCTAGAGATGCCCTGACAGGGGAGGCTTTCTTT	CSARDALTGEAFF
TRBJ1-1	14	.	few	TRBV20-1	TGCAGTGCTTTCCGGGACATAGTTGGGACTGAAGCTTTCTTT	CSAFRDIVGTEAFF
TRBJ2-3	19	.	.	TRBV12-3/TRBV12-4	TGTGCCAGCAGTTTAGTTAGTTTTCGTTGGGAACAGAGCACAGATACGCAGTATTTT	CASSLVSFRWEQSTDTQYF
TRBJ2-2	13	.	.	TRBV20-1	TGCAGTGCCCTCATTGACAACACCGGGGAGCTGTTTTTT	CSALIDNTGELFF
TRBJ2-7	17	TRBD2	.	TRBV12-3/TRBV12-4	TGTGCCAGCAGTTCCAGACTAGCGCGGGAAAACTACAATGAGCAGTACTTC	CASSSRLARENYNEQYF
TRBJ2-3	14	.	few	TRBV29-1	TGCAGCGTTGATAGCGCGTGGGACACAGATACGCAGTATTTT	CSVDSAWDTDTQYF
TRBJ1-1	17	.	.	TRBV7-9	TGTGCCAGCAGGCCCCCCATCCGACAGAACATGAACACTGAAGCTTTCTTT	CASRPPIRQNMNTEAFF
TRBJ2-2	18	.	.	TRBV6-5	TGTGCCAGCAGTTACGAAGGTTGGCAGGCGCCGAACACCGGGGAGCTGTTTTTT	CASSYEGWQAPNTGELFF
TRBJ2-7	13	TRBD1	.	TRBV29-1	TGCAGCGTTGAGTGGGGGACAGCCTACGAGCAGTACTTC	CSVEWGTAYEQYF
TRBJ2-7	14	.	.	TRBV4-2	TGTGCCAGCAGCCAAGAGGGCAGTTACTACGAGCAGTACTTC	CASSQEGSYYEQYF
TRBJ2-3	12	.	.	TRBV7-6	TGTGCCAGCAGCACTAAGGCAGATACGCAGTATTTT	CASSTKADTQYF